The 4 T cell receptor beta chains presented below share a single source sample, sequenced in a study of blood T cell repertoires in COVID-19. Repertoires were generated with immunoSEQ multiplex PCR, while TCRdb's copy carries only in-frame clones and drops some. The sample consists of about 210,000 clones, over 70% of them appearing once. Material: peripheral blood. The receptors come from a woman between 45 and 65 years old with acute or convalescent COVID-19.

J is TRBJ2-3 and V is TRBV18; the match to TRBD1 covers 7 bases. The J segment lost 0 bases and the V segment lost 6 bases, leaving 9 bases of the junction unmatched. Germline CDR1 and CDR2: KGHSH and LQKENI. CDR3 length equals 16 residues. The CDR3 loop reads CASSRRQGKSTDTQYF. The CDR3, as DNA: TGTGCCAGCTCCCGTCGACAGGGCAAGAGCACAGATACGCAGTATTTT.

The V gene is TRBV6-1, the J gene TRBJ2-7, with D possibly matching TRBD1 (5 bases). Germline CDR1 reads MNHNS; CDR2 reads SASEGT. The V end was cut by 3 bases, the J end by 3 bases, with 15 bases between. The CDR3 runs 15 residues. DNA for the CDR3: TGTGCCAGCAGTGAGTTAGGGGCCCCCTACTACGAGCAGTACTTC. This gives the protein CASSELGAPYYEQYF.

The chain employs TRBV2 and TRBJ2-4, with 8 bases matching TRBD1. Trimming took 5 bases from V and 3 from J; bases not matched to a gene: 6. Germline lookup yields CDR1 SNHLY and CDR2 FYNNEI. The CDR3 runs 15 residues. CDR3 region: CASSMDRVGKNIQYF. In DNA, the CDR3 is TGTGCCAGCAGTATGGACAGGGTTGGCAAAAACATTCAGTACTTC.

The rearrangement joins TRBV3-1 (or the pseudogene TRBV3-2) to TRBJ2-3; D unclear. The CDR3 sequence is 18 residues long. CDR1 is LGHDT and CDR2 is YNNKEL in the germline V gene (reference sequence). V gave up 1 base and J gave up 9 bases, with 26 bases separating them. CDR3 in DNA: TGTGCCAGCAGCCAAGTGGGTCGGTACGGCACCCGGAGTGAAACGCAGTATTTT. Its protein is CASSQVGRYGTRSETQYF.